What follows describes a single T cell receptor (beta chain). The data were produced by immunoSEQ multiplex PCR, yet TCRdb's version contains in-frame clones alone and is incomplete. The data hold 30,000 to 40,000 clones, with under 90% observed a single time. This specimen comes from a study of lymphopenia after photon versus proton radiotherapy. The germline CDR1 and CDR2 sequences are SNHLY and FYNNEI. The CDR3 is made up of 16 amino acids. V was cut by 7 bases and J by 0 bases, with 16 bases left in between. The source material was peripheral blood, sampled from a patient treated with proton-based radiotherapy. The TCR sequence derives from a woman in her 70s with pancreatic cancer. The chain combines TRBV2 with TRBJ2-1; no clear D. The CDR3 DNA sequence: TGTGCCAGCACCACCGGCGGAGCGACCTCCTACAATGAGCAGTTCTTC. It is translated as CASTTGGATSYNEQFF.